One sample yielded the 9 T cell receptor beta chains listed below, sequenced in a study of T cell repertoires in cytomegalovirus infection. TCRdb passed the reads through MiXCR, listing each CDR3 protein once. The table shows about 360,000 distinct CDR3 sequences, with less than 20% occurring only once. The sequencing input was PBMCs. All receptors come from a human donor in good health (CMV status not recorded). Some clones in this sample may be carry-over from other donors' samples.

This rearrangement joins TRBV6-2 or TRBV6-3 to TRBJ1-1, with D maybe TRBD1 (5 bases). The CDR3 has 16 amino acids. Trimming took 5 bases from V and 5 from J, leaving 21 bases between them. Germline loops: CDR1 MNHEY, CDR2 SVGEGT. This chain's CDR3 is CASSAPWGTLETEAFF. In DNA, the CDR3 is TGTGCCAGCAGTGCCCCTTGGGGCACCTTGGAGACTGAAGCTTTCTTT.

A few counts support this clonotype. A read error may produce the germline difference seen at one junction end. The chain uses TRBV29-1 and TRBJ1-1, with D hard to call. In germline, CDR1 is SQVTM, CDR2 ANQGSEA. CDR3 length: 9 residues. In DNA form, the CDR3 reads TGCAGCGTTGAAGATCTTCAAACGTTT. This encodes CSVEDLQTF.

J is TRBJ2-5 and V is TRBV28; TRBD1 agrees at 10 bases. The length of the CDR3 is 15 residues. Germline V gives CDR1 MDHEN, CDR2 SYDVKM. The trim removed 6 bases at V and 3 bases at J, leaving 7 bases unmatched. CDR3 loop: CASSSRTGGKETQYF. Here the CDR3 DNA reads TGTGCCAGCAGCTCCCGGACAGGGGGAAAAGAGACCCAGTACTTC.

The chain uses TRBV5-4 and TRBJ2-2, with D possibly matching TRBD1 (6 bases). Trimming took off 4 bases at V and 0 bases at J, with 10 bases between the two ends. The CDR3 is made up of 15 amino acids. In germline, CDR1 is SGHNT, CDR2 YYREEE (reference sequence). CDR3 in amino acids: CASSPGQPNTGELFF. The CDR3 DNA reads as TGTGCCAGCAGCCCGGGACAACCGAACACCGGGGAGCTGTTTTTT. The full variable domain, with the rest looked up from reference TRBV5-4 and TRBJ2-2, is ETGVTQSPTHLIKTRGQQVTLRCSSQSGHNTVSWYQQALGQGPQFIFQYYREEENGRGNFPPRFSGLQFPNYSSELNVNALELDDSALYLCASSPGQPNTGELFFGEGSRLTVL.

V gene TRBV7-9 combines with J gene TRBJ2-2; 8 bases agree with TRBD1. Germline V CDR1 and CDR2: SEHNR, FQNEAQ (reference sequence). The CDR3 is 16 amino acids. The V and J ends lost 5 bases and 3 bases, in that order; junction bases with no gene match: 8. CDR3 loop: CASSTGTGFYTGELFF. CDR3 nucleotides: TGTGCCAGCAGCACTGGGACAGGTTTTTACACCGGGGAGCTGTTTTTT.

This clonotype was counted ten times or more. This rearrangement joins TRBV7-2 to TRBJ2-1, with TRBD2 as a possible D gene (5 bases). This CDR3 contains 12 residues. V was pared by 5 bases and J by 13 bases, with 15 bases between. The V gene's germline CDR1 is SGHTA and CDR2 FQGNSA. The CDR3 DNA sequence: TGTGCCAGCAGCCCTAGTAGCGAGCCACAGTTCTTC. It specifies CASSPSSEPQFF.

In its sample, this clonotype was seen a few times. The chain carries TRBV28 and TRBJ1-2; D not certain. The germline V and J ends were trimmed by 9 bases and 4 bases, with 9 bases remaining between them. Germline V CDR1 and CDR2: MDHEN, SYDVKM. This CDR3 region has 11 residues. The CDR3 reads CASTTFYGYTF. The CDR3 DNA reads TGTGCCAGTACAACGTTCTATGGCTACACCTTC.

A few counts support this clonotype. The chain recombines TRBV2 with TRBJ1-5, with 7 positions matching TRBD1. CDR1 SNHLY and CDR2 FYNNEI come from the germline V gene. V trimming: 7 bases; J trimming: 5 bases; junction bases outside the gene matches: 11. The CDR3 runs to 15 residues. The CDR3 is CASKYDRELHQPQHF. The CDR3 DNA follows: TGTGCCAGCAAATATGACAGGGAGTTGCATCAGCCCCAGCATTTT.

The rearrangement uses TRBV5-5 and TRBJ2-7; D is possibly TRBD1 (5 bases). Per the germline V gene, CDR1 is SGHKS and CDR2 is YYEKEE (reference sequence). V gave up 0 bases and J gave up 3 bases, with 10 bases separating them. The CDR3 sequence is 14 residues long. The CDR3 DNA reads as TGTGCCAGCAGCTTGGACAGGTCCTACTACGAGCAGTACTTC. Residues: CASSLDRSYYEQYF.